A selection of T cell receptor beta chains follows, all from one sample in a study of cytomegalovirus exposure and HLA in healthy donors. Profiled with immunoSEQ multiplex PCR; TCRdb holds only in-frame clones, not every one. The sample has some 100,000 clones; 81% are singletons. Sequences were obtained from PBMCs. These TCRs come from a girl aged 2 to 9 in good health and CMV-seropositive. CDR3s include the opening cysteine and the closing phenylalanine or tryptophan.

cdr3_aa,j_call,v_call
CATSREAGPYNEQFF,TRBJ2-1,TRBV15
CSARHRDEQYF,TRBJ2-7,TRBV20-1
CASRLGGNVEKLFF,TRBJ1-4,TRBV28
CASTSPDRNQPQHF,TRBJ1-5,TRBV19
CASTSGANVLTF,TRBJ2-6,TRBV6-5
CATAGTGVDEQYF,TRBJ2-7,TRBV10-3
CASSQDSGLGAFF,TRBJ1-1,TRBV4-1
CASSPTSGTYEQYF,TRBJ2-7,TRBV9
CASSESGHLYGYTF,TRBJ1-2,TRBV6-1
CASRTPMTGSGELFF,TRBJ2-2,TRBV2
CASSRNYGYTF,TRBJ1-2,TRBV7-2
CASSAKGLSGYEQYF,TRBJ2-7,TRBV19
CASSPGQGDQETQYF,TRBJ2-5,TRBV10-1
CASSIQATNEKLFF,TRBJ1-4,TRBV2
CASSYSISGVSYEQYF,TRBJ2-7,TRBV6-6
CASRTGFITEAFF,TRBJ1-1,TRBV28
CASSPLGTQYF,TRBJ2-3,TRBV28
CASSGLSGRAGELFF,TRBJ2-2,TRBV10-2
CASSLGPTNPSYEQYF,TRBJ2-7,TRBV5-1
CASSFGGSTDTQYF,TRBJ2-3,TRBV7-9
CASSSRGLVYEQYF,TRBJ2-7,TRBV7-6
CASSFAAVLNQPQHF,TRBJ1-5,TRBV28
CASSPLGDRTNEKLFF,TRBJ1-4,TRBV4-1
CASSEIPGPNQPQHF,TRBJ1-5,TRBV28
CASSIKAGYEQYF,TRBJ2-7,TRBV19
CASSLVQVREQYF,TRBJ2-7,TRBV11-2
CASSLGRQFEQYF,TRBJ2-7,TRBV7-8
CASSEGVGGQKQETQYF,TRBJ2-5,TRBV9
CASSQGLADTGELFF,TRBJ2-2,TRBV7-9